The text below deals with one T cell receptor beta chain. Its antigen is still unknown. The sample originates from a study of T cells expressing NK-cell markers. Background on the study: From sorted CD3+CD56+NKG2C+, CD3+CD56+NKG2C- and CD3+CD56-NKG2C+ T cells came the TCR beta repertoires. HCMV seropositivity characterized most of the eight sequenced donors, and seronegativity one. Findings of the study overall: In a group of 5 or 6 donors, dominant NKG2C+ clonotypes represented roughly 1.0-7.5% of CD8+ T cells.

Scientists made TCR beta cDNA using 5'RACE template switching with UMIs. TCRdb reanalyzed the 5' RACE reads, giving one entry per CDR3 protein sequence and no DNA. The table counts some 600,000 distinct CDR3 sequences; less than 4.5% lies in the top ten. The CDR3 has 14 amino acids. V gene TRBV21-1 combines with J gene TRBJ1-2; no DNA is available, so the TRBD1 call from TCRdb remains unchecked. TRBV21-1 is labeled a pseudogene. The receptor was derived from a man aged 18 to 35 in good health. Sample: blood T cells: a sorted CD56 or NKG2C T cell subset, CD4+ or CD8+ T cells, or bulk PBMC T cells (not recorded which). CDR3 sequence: CDPSRGAVIEGYTF.